The next 31 T cell receptor beta chains were all read from a single sample in a study of T cell responses to AZD1222 COVID-19 vaccine. Clones were sequenced by immunoSEQ multiplex PCR, and TCRdb holds only the in-frame ones, with some missing. Here the sample spans under 80,000 clones, around 88% being singletons. The material was peripheral blood, obtained on day 0 of AZD1222 vaccination. These receptors all stem from an adult in good health.

V usage is TRBV11-3 and J usage is TRBJ2-2, with 8 bases matching TRBD2. CDR1 is SGHNT, CDR2 YENEEA, per germline. With 1 base clipped from V and 4 bases from J, the junction kept 5 bases outside the gene matches. The CDR3 runs 16 residues. CDR3 in DNA: TGTGCCAGCAGCTTAGGTGGCGGGGGGACCACCGGGGAGCTGTTTTTT. Its protein product is CASSLGGGGTTGELFF.

V is TRBV6-1 and J is TRBJ2-7, with 9 bases lining up with TRBD2. The CDR3 runs 13 residues. Germline CDR1 MNHNS, CDR2 SASEGT. V lost 3 bases and J lost 4; bases outside the gene matches: 1. The DNA of the CDR3 is TGTGCCAGCAGTGAGGGACTAGCTTACGAGCAGTACTTC. Translation gives CASSEGLAYEQYF.

The rearrangement joins TRBV5-5 to TRBJ1-6, with D maybe TRBD1 (5 bases). The CDR3 totals 17 residues. Germline-derived CDR1 and CDR2 are SGHKS and YYEKEE (reference sequence). V was clipped by 7 bases and J by 1 base, with 18 bases between them. The CDR3 region is CASHANRLGSYNSPLHF. For the CDR3, the DNA is TGTGCCAGCCACGCTAACAGGCTGGGGTCCTATAATTCACCCCTCCACTTT.

The rearrangement uses TRBV4-1 and TRBJ2-7; D is unresolved. This CDR3 is 14 amino acids long. Germline V gives CDR1 MGHRA, CDR2 YSYEKL. V gave up 0 bases and J gave up 3 bases, with 9 bases separating them. The CDR3: CASSQDRVSYEQYF. CDR3 in DNA: TGCGCCAGCAGCCAAGACCGGGTAAGCTACGAGCAGTACTTC.

This rearrangement joins TRBV28 to TRBJ2-4; unclear D gene. With 1 base removed from V and 1 base from J, the gap between germline ends came to 11 bases. The CDR3 spans 16 residues. Germline V CDR1 and CDR2: MDHEN, SYDVKM. The CDR3 loop reads CASSLYRDLAKNIQYF. CDR3 DNA sequence: TGTGCCAGCAGTTTATATCGAGATCTGGCCAAAAACATTCAGTACTTC. The entire variable domain, with the rest obtained from reference TRBV28 and TRBJ2-4, is as follows: DVKVTQSSRYLVKRTGEKVFLECVQDMDHENMFWYRQDPGLGLRLIYFSYDVKMKEKGDIPEGYSVSREKKERFSLILESASTNQTSMYLCASSLYRDLAKNIQYFGAGTRLSVL.

This clone was detected only a few times. The chain combines TRBV4-1 with TRBJ2-7, with TRBD2 identical over 7 bases. V dropped 5 bases and J dropped 0; count of bases not matched to a gene: 7. CDR1 and CDR2 (germline): MGHRA, YSYEKL. The CDR3 is 15 residues long. In DNA, the CDR3 is TGCGCCAGCAGCGATCCAGCGGGACCCTCCTACGAGCAGTACTTC. Translation: CASSDPAGPSYEQYF.

This chain links TRBV15 with TRBJ1-6; no firm D call. CDR3 length equals 14 residues. The V gene's germline CDR1 is LNHNV and CDR2 YYDKDF (reference sequence). V lost 1 base and J 14 bases, leaving 15 bases between the germline ends. In nucleotides, the CDR3 is TGTGCCACCAGCAGAGGCCACCTCGCCGTAACCCTCCACTTT. This codes for CATSRGHLAVTLHF.

CDR3 in amino acids: CASSDPVGGTWRGYTF. The DNA of the CDR3 is TGTGCCAGTAGTGACCCCGTTGGGGGGACGTGGCGGGGCTACACCTTC. This rearrangement joins TRBV19 to TRBJ1-2; perhaps TRBD1 as D (5 bases). Germline CDR1 reads LNHDA; CDR2 reads SQIVND (reference sequence). The CDR3 extends over 16 amino acids. V lost 5 bases to trimming and J lost 8 bases, with 24 bases between them.

V usage is TRBV28 and J usage is TRBJ1-2, with D possibly being TRBD1 (6 bases). The CDR3 is made up of 14 amino acids. Germline V CDR1 and CDR2: MDHEN, SYDVKM. Trimming left V 5 bases short and J 2 bases short, with 12 bases between. The CDR3 is CASSSPQGNYGYTF. The DNA of the CDR3 is TGTGCCAGCAGTAGCCCCCAGGGGAACTATGGCTACACCTTC.

By share of the sample, this clone is medium-sized. V and J are TRBV4-2 and TRBJ1-2, with TRBD1 matching over 8 bases. Trimming took 0 bases from V and 6 from J; bases not matched to a gene: 6. Germline-derived CDR1 and CDR2 are LGHNA and YNFKEQ. The length of the CDR3 is 15 residues. As DNA, the CDR3 is TGTGCCAGCAGCCAAGATTACGGACAGGGAAATGGCTACACCTTC. Translation gives CASSQDYGQGNGYTF.

The J gene is TRBJ2-3, the V gene TRBV7-9, with 8 positions matching TRBD1. Germline V CDR1 and CDR2: SEHNR, FQNEAQ (reference sequence). The CDR3 has 15 amino acids. The ends lost 3 bases at V and 2 bases at J; junction bases unmatched: 4. The CDR3 reads CASSFRTGHTDTQYF. CDR3 bases: TGTGCCAGCAGCTTCAGGACAGGGCACACAGATACGCAGTATTTT.

The chain recombines TRBV7-3 with TRBJ1-2; TRBD1 is a possible D gene (6 bases). CDR1 and CDR2 from the germline V gene are SGHTA and FQGTGA. V dropped 2 bases and J dropped 3 bases, with 10 bases sitting between them. The CDR3 spans 14 residues. The CDR3 region is CASSLSGADYGYTF. The CDR3 bases are TGTGCCAGCAGCTTATCAGGGGCTGACTATGGCTACACCTTC.

The chain uses TRBV29-1 and TRBJ1-3; D is unclear. Germline V gene data show CDR1 as SQVTM and CDR2 as ANQGSEA. The CDR3 has 11 amino acids. V dropped 6 bases and J dropped 0 bases, with 3 bases sitting between them. This CDR3 reads CSVRSGNTIYF. DNA for the CDR3: TGCAGCGTCCGCTCTGGAAACACCATATATTTT.

This clone has only a few counts. The gene calls are TRBV5-6 and TRBJ1-1; 9 positions agree with TRBD1. Germline CDR1 SGHDT, CDR2 YYEEEE. The CDR3 loop spans 16 amino acids. With V trimmed by 3 bases and J by 1 base, 7 bases remained unmatched. For the CDR3, the DNA is TGTGCCAGCAGCTCCAGCCGGGACAGGGAGAACACTGAAGCTTTCTTT. Residues: CASSSSRDRENTEAFF. Variable domain in full (rest from reference TRBV5-6 and TRBJ1-1): DAGVTQSPTHLIKTRGQQVTLRCSPKSGHDTVSWYQQALGQGPQFIFQYYEEEERQRGNFPDRFSGHQFPNYSSELNVNALLLGDSALYLCASSSSRDRENTEAFFGQGTRLTVV.

The chain is built from TRBV6-5 and TRBJ1-3; D not resolved. V lost 6 bases to trimming and J lost 0 bases, with 9 bases between them. Germline V gene sequence: CDR1 MNHEY, CDR2 SVGAGI. The length of the CDR3 is 14 residues. This CDR3 is CASRAAFSGNTIYF. Written as DNA, the CDR3 is TGTGCCAGCAGGGCAGCATTCTCTGGAAACACCATATATTTT.

The chain links TRBV3-1 (or the pseudogene TRBV3-2) to TRBJ1-1; D not resolved. CDR3 size: 15 residues. V gave up 0 bases and J gave up 5 bases, with 13 bases separating them. Germline CDR1 reads LGHDT; CDR2 reads YNNKEL (reference sequence). The CDR3 sequence: CASSQDSRRGTEAFF. DNA of the CDR3: TGTGCCAGCAGCCAAGATTCCAGAAGAGGAACTGAAGCTTTCTTT.

The V and J genes are TRBV4-1 and TRBJ1-2; no clear D. Per germline, CDR1 MGHRA and CDR2 YSYEKL. Trimming shortened V by 2 bases and J by 8 bases, and 15 bases separated the two germline ends. The CDR3 has 14 amino acids. In DNA, the CDR3 is TGCGCCAGCAGCCAAACACACGGCCTATACGGCTACACCTTC. Residues: CASSQTHGLYGYTF.

The J gene is TRBJ2-7, the V gene TRBV21-1; TRBD2 was called by the table and not checked on the DNA. TRBV21-1 is labeled a pseudogene. CDR3 length: 14 residues. The CDR3 protein is CASSKVPGTYEQYF. The DNA for the CDR3 is TGTGCCAGCAGCAAAGTACCGGGGACCTACGAGCAGTACTTC.

The chain carries TRBV7-9 and TRBJ2-7; perhaps TRBD1 as D (6 bases). The CDR3 totals 11 residues. The germline V and J ends were trimmed by 9 bases and 1 base, with 7 bases remaining between them. Germline CDR1 SEHNR, CDR2 FQNEAQ (reference sequence). CDR3 coding DNA: TGTGCCAGTACAGGGTCCTACGAGCAGTACTTC. Protein: CASTGSYEQYF.

The chain couples TRBV10-1 to TRBJ2-7, with unresolved D. Looked up from germline, CDR1 is WNHNN and CDR2 is SYGVQD (reference sequence). With 5 bases removed from V and 3 bases from J, the gap between germline ends came to 11 bases. The CDR3 has 13 amino acids. DNA for the CDR3: TGCGCCAGCAGTCCGAGGTACGGCTACGAGCAGTACTTC. It codes for CASSPRYGYEQYF.

J is TRBJ1-5 and V is TRBV7-4; 8 bases are a match to TRBD1. Losses at the gene ends were 0 bases for V and 4 bases for J; bases not matched to a gene: 2. Germline V gives CDR1 SGHVT, CDR2 SQSDAQ. The CDR3 has 15 amino acids. The CDR3 bases are TGTGCCAGCAGCTTAGCGGACAGGGTAAATCAGCCCCAGCATTTT. It encodes CASSLADRVNQPQHF.

The genes are TRBV7-9 and TRBJ1-1, with D tentatively TRBD1 (6 bases). CDR1 and CDR2 from the germline V gene are SEHNR and FQNEAQ (reference sequence). V lost 5 bases, J lost 3 bases, and 16 bases lay in between. The CDR3 is 15 amino acids. The CDR3 spells CASSPWEGGYTEAFF. The CDR3 DNA follows: TGTGCCAGCAGCCCATGGGAGGGGGGGTACACTGAAGCTTTCTTT. Full variable domain (missing parts from reference TRBV7-9 and TRBJ1-1): DTGVSQNPRHKITKRGQNVTFRCDPISEHNRLYWYRQTLGQGPEFLTYFQNEAQLEKSRLLSDRFSAERPKGSFSTLEIQRTEQGDSAMYLCASSPWEGGYTEAFFGQGTRLTVV.

This clone was seen a handful of times. J is TRBJ2-3 and V is TRBV6-1; 11 bases align to TRBD2. The CDR3 consists of 15 residues. Germline CDR1 and CDR2: MNHNS and SASEGT. The junction had 2 bases not matched to a gene; V was cut back by 2 bases and J by 4 bases. This CDR3 reads CASSETSGGPDTQYF. In DNA form, the CDR3 reads TGTGCCAGCAGTGAAACTAGCGGGGGACCAGATACGCAGTATTTT.

The chain recombines TRBV6-5 with TRBJ1-1, with D unresolved. CDR1 and CDR2 from the germline V gene are MNHEY and SVGAGI. There are 15 residues in the CDR3. Trimming cost V 10 bases and J 1 base, with 19 bases left between them. CDR3: CAIKPRGSGNTEAFF. Here the CDR3 DNA reads TGTGCCATCAAACCCCGGGGATCCGGGAACACTGAAGCTTTCTTT.

The chain employs TRBV28 and TRBJ2-7, with a possible D match to TRBD1 (6 bases). The V and J ends lost 3 bases and 0 bases respectively, with 9 bases between them. The CDR3 has 14 residues. Germline CDR1 reads MDHEN; CDR2 reads SYDVKM. The CDR3 is CASSLQGNSYEQYF. The CDR3 region has the DNA TGTGCCAGCAGTTTGCAGGGGAACTCCTACGAGCAGTACTTC.

The CDR3 loop is CASSLGVAQYF. As DNA, the CDR3 is TGTGCCAGCAGTCTCGGGGTTGCGCAGTACTTC. The rearrangement uses TRBV12-3 or TRBV12-4 and TRBJ2-7; a weak D match, TRBD2 (5 bases). V was trimmed by 5 bases and J by 9 bases, leaving 11 bases between them. The CDR3 consists of 11 residues.

The chain employs TRBV16 and TRBJ1-1, with D tentatively TRBD1 (5 bases). Trimming removed 2 bases from V and 1 base from J, with 5 bases in between. CDR1 KGHSY and CDR2 FQNENV come from the germline V gene. The CDR3 sequence is 13 residues long. Written as DNA, the CDR3 is TGTGCCAGCAGCCAACAGGGGAACACTGAAGCTTTCTTT. Translation: CASSQQGNTEAFF.

The V call is TRBV5-1, the J call TRBJ2-1; 9 positions match TRBD2. Per germline, CDR1 SGHRS and CDR2 YFSETQ. Unmatched junction bases numbered 14, after V lost 4 bases and J lost 6 bases. The CDR3 is 17 amino acids. The CDR3 here is CASSGLFSAGGRNEQFF. The CDR3 coding sequence is TGCGCCAGCAGCGGGTTGTTTTCAGCGGGAGGACGCAATGAGCAGTTCTTC.

This chain links TRBV5-5 with TRBJ2-1; D is unclear. This CDR3 spans 11 amino acids. V dropped 4 bases and J dropped 8 bases, with 7 bases sitting between them. Germline V CDR1 and CDR2: SGHKS, YYEKEE (reference sequence). The CDR3 protein is CASSRSDEQFF. CDR3 bases: TGTGCCAGCAGCAGGTCCGATGAGCAGTTCTTC.

The chain recombines TRBV7-9 with TRBJ2-7, with a weak D call TRBD2 (5 bases). V was pared by 1 base and J by 7 bases, with 26 bases between. This CDR3 region has 18 residues. The germline V gene has CDR1 SEHNR and CDR2 FQNEAQ (reference sequence). CDR3: CASSLDLGGGQAVGEQYF. The CDR3, as DNA: TGTGCCAGCAGCTTAGATTTAGGTGGCGGGCAGGCCGTTGGGGAGCAGTACTTC.

This clone has just a few counts. This chain uses TRBV10-3 with TRBJ1-1, with D unclear. Germline values: CDR1 ENHRY, CDR2 SYGVKD. The CDR3 runs 12 residues. With 3 bases removed from V and 1 base from J, the gap between germline ends came to 3 bases. The CDR3 bases are TGTGCCATCAGTGACCCGAACACTGAAGCTTTCTTT. This encodes CAISDPNTEAFF.